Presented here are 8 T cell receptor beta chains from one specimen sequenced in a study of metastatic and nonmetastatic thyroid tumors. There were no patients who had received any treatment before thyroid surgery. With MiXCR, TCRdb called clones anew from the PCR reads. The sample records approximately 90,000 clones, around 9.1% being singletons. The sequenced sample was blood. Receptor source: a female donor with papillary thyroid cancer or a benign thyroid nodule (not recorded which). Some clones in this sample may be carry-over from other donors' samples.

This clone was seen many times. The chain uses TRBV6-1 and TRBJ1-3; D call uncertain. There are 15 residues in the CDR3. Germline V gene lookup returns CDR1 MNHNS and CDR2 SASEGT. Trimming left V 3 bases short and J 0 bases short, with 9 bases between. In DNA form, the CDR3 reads TGTGCCAGCAGTGAGGCAGGAGACTCTGGAAACACCATATATTTT. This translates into CASSEAGDSGNTIYF.

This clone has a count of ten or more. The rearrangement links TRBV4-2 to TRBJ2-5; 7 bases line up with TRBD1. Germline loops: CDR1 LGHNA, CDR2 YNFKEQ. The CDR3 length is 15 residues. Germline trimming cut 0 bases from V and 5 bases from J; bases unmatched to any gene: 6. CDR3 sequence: CASSQERGGSETQYF. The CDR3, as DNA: TGTGCCAGCAGCCAAGAAAGAGGGGGCTCTGAGACCCAGTACTTC.

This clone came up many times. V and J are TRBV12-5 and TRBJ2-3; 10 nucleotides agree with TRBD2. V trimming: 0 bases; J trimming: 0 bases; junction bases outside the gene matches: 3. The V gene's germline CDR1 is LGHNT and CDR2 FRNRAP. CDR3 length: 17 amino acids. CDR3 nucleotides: TGTGCTAGTGGTTTGGTTCCGACTAGCGGGAGCACAGATACGCAGTATTTT. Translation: CASGLVPTSGSTDTQYF.

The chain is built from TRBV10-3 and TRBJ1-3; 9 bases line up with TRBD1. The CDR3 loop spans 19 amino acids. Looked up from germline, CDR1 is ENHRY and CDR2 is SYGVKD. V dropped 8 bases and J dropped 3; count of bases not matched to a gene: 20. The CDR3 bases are TGTGCCATCCACCCGACAGGGACAGGGTTCGGAACAATTGGAAACACCATATATTTT. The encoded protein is CAIHPTGTGFGTIGNTIYF.

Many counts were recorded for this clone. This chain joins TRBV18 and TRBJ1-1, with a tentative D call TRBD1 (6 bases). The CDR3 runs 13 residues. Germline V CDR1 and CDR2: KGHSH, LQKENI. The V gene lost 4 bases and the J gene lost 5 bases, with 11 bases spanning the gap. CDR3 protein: CASSQGERTEAFF. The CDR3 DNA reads TGTGCCAGCTCACAGGGGGAACGAACTGAAGCTTTCTTT.

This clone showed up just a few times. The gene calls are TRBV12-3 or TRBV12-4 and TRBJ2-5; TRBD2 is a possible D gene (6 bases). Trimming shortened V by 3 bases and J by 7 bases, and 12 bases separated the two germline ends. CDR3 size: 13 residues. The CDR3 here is CASSFGRGRTQYF. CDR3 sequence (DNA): TGTGCCAGCAGTTTCGGACGGGGGAGGACCCAGTACTTC.

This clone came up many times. The CDR3 nucleotides read TGTGCCAGCAGTCCGGGACAGAACCCTAATGAAAAACTGTTTTTT. Its protein product is CASSPGQNPNEKLFF. The chain has TRBV6-2 or TRBV6-3 and TRBJ1-4; the match to TRBD1 covers 7 bases. Germline V CDR1 and CDR2: MNHEY, SVGEGT. The CDR3 is 15 residues long. Trimming took 5 bases from V and 3 from J; bases not matched to a gene: 6.

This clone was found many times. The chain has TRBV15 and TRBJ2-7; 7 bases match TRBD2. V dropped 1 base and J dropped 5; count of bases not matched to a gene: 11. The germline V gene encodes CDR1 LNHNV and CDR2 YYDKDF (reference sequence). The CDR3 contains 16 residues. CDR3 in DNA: TGTGCCACCAGCAGAGCACGCGGGGGAGGATCGAACGAGCAGTACTTC. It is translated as CATSRARGGGSNEQYF.